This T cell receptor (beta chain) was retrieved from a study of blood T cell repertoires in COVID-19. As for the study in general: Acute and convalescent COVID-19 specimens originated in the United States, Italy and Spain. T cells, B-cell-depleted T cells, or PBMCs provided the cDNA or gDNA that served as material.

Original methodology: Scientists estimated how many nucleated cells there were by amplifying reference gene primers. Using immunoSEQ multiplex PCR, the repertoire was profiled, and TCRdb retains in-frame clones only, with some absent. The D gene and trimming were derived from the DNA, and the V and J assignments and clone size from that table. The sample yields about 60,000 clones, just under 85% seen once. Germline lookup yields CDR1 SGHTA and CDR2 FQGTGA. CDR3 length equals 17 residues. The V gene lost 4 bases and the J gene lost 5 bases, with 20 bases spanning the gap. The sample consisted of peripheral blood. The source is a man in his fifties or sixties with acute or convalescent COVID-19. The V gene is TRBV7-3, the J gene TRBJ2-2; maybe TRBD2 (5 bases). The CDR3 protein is CASSSWTPFGGTGELFF. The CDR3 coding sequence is TGTGCCAGCAGCTCATGGACTCCCTTCGGAGGAACCGGGGAGCTGTTTTTT.